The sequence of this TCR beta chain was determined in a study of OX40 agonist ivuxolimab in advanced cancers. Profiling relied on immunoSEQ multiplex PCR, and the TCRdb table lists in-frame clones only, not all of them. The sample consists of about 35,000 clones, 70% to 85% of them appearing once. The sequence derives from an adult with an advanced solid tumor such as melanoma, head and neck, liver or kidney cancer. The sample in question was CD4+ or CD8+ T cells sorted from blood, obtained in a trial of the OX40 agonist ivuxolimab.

The CDR3 nucleotides are TGTGCCAGCAGCATGCATCAGGTGAGCTACACCTTC. This codes for CASSMHQVSYTF. This sequence joins TRBV21-1 and TRBJ1-2; the D call in the table, TRBD1, was not verified against the DNA. TRBV21-1 is a known pseudogene. The CDR3 spans 12 residues.